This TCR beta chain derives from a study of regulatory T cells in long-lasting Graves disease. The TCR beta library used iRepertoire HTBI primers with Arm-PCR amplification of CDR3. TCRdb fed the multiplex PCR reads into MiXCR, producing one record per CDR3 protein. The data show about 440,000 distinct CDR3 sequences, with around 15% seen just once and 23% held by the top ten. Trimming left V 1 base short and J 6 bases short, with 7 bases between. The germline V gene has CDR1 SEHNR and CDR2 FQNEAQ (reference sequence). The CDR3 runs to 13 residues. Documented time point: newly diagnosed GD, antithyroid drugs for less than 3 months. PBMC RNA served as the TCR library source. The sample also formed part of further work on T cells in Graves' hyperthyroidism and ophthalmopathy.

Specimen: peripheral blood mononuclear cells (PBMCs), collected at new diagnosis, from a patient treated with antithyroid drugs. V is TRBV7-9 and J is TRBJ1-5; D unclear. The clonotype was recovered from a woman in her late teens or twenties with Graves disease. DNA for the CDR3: TGTGCCAGCAGCTTAGGAGGGATTCAGCCCCAGCATTTT. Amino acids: CASSLGGIQPQHF.